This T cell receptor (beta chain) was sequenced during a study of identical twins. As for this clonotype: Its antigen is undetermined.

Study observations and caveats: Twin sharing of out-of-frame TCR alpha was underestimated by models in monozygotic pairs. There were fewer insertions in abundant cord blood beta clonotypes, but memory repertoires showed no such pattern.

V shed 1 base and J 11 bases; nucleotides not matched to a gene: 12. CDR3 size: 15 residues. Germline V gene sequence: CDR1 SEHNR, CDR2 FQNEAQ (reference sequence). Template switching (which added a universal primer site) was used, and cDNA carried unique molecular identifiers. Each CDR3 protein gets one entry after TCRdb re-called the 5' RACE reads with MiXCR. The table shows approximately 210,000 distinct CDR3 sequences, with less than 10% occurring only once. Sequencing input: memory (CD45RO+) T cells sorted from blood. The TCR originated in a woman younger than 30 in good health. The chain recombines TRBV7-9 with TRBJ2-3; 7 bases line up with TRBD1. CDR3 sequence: CASSLVLGTALGQYF. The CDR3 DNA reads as TGTGCCAGCAGCTTAGTGCTGGGGACAGCTCTGGGGCAGTATTTT.